This T cell receptor (beta chain) comes out of a study of control samples from healthy donors and cancer patients. Here immunoSEQ multiplex PCR was the method, and the copy in TCRdb shows in-frame clones only, minus some. The table lists 150,000 to 200,000 clones, more than 80% of them singletons. The germline CDR1 and CDR2 sequences are MDHEN and SYDVKM. The CDR3 loop spans 16 amino acids. With 6 bases clipped from V and 7 bases from J, the junction kept 18 bases outside the gene matches. This clonotype was sampled from a man aged 25-45 years in good health. The chain couples TRBV28 to TRBJ2-7; 7 bases line up with TRBD2. Sequencing was carried out using blood. This CDR3 is CASSPLVPSGLDEQYF. The CDR3 DNA is TGTGCCAGCAGCCCGTTAGTTCCTAGCGGTCTGGATGAGCAGTACTTC.